One sample yielded the 10 T cell receptor beta chains listed below, sequenced in a study of long-term antiretroviral therapy in people with HIV. Samples were assayed with immunoSEQ v3.0 at survey level. Here immunoSEQ multiplex PCR was the method, and the copy in TCRdb shows in-frame clones only, minus some. The sample yields around 30,000 clones, about 85% seen once. This material consisted of unsorted PBMCs, taken 1.1 years after starting antiretroviral therapy. These receptors all stem from a man aged 18 to 29 with HIV.

The rearrangement joins TRBV2 to TRBJ2-7; D is perhaps TRBD1 or TRBD2 (7 bases each). The CDR3 covers 11 residues. V was shortened by 7 bases and J by 6 bases, with 10 bases between the two germline ends. CDR1 and CDR2 (germline): SNHLY, FYNNEI. The CDR3 DNA reads as TGTGCCAGCATCAGGGGGGGCGAGCAGTACTTC. It translates to CASIRGGEQYF.

The V gene is TRBV5-4, the J gene TRBJ2-1; D may be TRBD2 (5 bases). The CDR3 has 15 amino acids. V was pared by 1 base and J by 1 base, with 9 bases between. CDR1 and CDR2 from the germline V gene are SGHNT and YYREEE (reference sequence). CDR3 in DNA: TGTGCCAGCAGCTTGTACGCGGGTTCCTACAATGAGCAGTTCTTC. It specifies CASSLYAGSYNEQFF.

The V call is TRBV5-1, the J call TRBJ1-1, with 7 bases aligning to TRBD1. CDR3 length: 13 residues. Germline V gives CDR1 SGHRS, CDR2 YFSETQ. J gave up 6 bases and V 3 bases, and 5 bases lay outside the gene matches. The CDR3 protein is CASSSGQTPEAFF. The CDR3 DNA is TGCGCCAGCAGCTCGGGACAGACTCCTGAAGCTTTCTTT.

This rearrangement joins TRBV6-5 to TRBJ1-3, with D unresolved. Trimming cost V 0 bases and J 3 bases, with 12 bases left between them. Germline V CDR1 and CDR2: MNHEY, SVGAGI. The CDR3 consists of 16 residues. This CDR3 reads CASSYSMPGVGNTIYF. In DNA form, the CDR3 reads TGTGCCAGCAGTTACTCGATGCCCGGGGTTGGAAACACCATATATTTT.

The chain has TRBV7-2 and TRBJ2-5; D remains unclear. Trimming cost V 3 bases and J 7 bases, with 12 bases left between them. CDR3 length equals 13 residues. Germline V gene lookup returns CDR1 SGHTA and CDR2 FQGNSA. CDR3 sequence (DNA): TGTGCCAGCAGCTTGGACGGCGTTGGGACCCAGTACTTC. Its protein is CASSLDGVGTQYF.

This chain links TRBV7-3 with TRBJ2-1; 16 bases match TRBD2. CDR1 is SGHTA and CDR2 is FQGTGA in the germline V gene. J lost 7 bases, V lost 4 bases, and 1 base had no gene match. The CDR3 has 15 residues. CDR3 sequence (DNA): TGTGCCAGCAGCTCGGGACTAGCGGGGGGGAATGAGCAGTTCTTC. Amino acid sequence: CASSSGLAGGNEQFF.

This chain uses TRBV15 with TRBJ2-1; D is possibly TRBD2 (6 bases). The CDR3 is 15 residues long. Deletions cut 8 bases from V and 4 bases from J, with 18 bases between. Germline CDR1 LNHNV, CDR2 YYDKDF (reference sequence). CDR3 in DNA: TGTGCCACCCTCGGGGTACTCGGGGGTTACAATGAGCAGTTCTTC. Encoded protein: CATLGVLGGYNEQFF.

Here the CDR3 DNA reads TGTGCCAGCAGTGAAGTGGGACATAATAGCAATCAGCCCCAGCATTTT. Amino acids: CASSEVGHNSNQPQHF. The gene calls are TRBV6-1 and TRBJ1-5; possible D gene TRBD1, 6 bases. Trimming took off 1 base at V and 0 bases at J, with 10 bases between the two ends. CDR1 is MNHNS, CDR2 SASEGT, per germline. The CDR3 is 16 amino acids.

For the CDR3, the DNA is TGTGCCACTTCTCAAACCGGGACGAAGGATGGCTACACCTTC. Amino acid sequence: CATSQTGTKDGYTF. The chain couples TRBV9 to TRBJ1-2; possible D gene TRBD1, 5 bases. From germline, CDR1 is SGDLS and CDR2 YYNGEE. The CDR3 runs 14 residues. Trimming stripped 9 bases from V and 6 bases from J, with 21 bases between.

The chain is built from TRBV6-5 and TRBJ2-5; D remains unclear. The germline V gene encodes CDR1 MNHEY and CDR2 SVGAGI. Trimming stripped 0 bases from V and 4 bases from J, with 12 bases between. The CDR3 contains 15 residues. Here the CDR3 DNA reads TGTGCCAGCAGTTACTCGGCAGCATTCGGAGAGACCCAGTACTTC. This gives the protein CASSYSAAFGETQYF.